The present T cell receptor (beta chain) was sequenced within a study of blood T cell repertoires in COVID-19. Turning to the study itself: The United States, Italy and Spain supplied acute and convalescent COVID-19 samples.

Symptom resolution, clearance, or two negative PCRs marked the recovered donors of Cohort 3. Trimming cost V 4 bases and J 1 base; bases outside gene matches: 6. Germline V gene lookup returns CDR1 SGDLS and CDR2 YYNGEE. The CDR3 spans 16 residues. The repertoire was sequenced with immunoSEQ multiplex PCR; TCRdb's copy has only in-frame clones and lacks some. The table lists over 250,000 clones, around 92% of them singletons. What was sequenced was PBMCs or T cells enriched from blood (not recorded which). This clonotype was sampled from a woman aged 60-70 years who had recovered from COVID-19. The genes are TRBV9 and TRBJ2-4; TRBD2 aligns across 9 bases. The CDR3 DNA reads TGTGCCAGCAGCCCGGTAGCGGGAGCCGCCAAAAACATTCAGTACTTC. Translated, it gives CASSPVAGAAKNIQYF. Combining the CDR3 with reference TRBV9 and TRBJ2-4 gives the whole variable domain DSGVTQTPKHLITATGQRVTLRCSPRSGDLSVYWYQQSLDQGLQFLIQYYNGEERAKGNILERFSAQQFPDLHSELNLSSLELGDSALYFCASSPVAGAAKNIQYFGAGTRLSVL.